This T cell receptor beta chain emerged from a study of CD8+ T cells in alopecia areata. Trimming stripped 4 bases from V and 6 bases from J, with 17 bases between. The CDR3 totals 15 residues. Germline V lookup: CDR1 MNHNS, CDR2 SASEGT. Treatment here: oral pan-JAK inhibitor, 5-10 mg twice daily. As the sequencing template, cDNA was produced by extracting RNA and reverse transcribing it. The data were produced by immunoSEQ multiplex PCR, yet TCRdb's version contains in-frame clones alone and is incomplete. The table shows 150,000 to 200,000 clones, with about 71% occurring only once. Study-level points and caveats: Tofacitinib yielded significantly lower scalp clonality and fewer expanded CD8+ clones among the top 100. Throughout tofacitinib, many expanded lesional clones continued to persist in scalp and blood.

This clone was found a few times. Its antigen is unidentified. Sequences were derived from CD4+ T cells sorted from blood, sampled at week 4, from a patient treated with tofacitinib. The clonotype originates from a human donor with alopecia areata. The V gene is TRBV6-1, the J gene TRBJ2-3; perhaps TRBD1 as D (6 bases). CDR3 sequence (DNA): TGTGCCAGCAGTGGGAGCCCACAGGGTCGGGATACGCAGTATTTT. Its protein product is CASSGSPQGRDTQYF.